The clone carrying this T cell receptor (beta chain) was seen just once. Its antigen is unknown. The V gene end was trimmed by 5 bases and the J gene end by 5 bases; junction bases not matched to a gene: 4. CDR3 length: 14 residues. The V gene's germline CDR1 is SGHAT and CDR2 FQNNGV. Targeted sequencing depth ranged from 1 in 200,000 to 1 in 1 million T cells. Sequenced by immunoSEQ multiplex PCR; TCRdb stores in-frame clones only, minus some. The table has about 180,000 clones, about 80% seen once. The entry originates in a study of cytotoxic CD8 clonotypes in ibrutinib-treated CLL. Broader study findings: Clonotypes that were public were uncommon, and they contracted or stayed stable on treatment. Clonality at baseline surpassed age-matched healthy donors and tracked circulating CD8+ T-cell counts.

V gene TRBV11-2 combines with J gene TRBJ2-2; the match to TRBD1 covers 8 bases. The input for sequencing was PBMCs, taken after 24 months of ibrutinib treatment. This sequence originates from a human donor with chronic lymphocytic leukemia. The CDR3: CASSRTGTTGELFF. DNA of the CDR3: TGTGCCAGCAGCAGGACAGGGACAACCGGGGAGCTGTTTTTT.